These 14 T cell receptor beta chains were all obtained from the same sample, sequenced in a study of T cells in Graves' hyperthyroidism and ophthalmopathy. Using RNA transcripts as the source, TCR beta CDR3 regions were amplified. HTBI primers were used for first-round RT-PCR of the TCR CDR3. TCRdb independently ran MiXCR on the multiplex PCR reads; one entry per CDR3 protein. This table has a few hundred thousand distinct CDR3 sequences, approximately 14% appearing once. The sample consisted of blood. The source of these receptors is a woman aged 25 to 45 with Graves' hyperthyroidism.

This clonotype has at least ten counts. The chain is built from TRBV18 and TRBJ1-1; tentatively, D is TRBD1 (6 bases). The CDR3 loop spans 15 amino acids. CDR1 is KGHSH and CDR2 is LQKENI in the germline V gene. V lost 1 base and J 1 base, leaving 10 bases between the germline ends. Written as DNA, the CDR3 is TGTGCCAGCTCACCACGGGGGGCCGGGAACACTGAAGCTTTCTTT. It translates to CASSPRGAGNTEAFF.

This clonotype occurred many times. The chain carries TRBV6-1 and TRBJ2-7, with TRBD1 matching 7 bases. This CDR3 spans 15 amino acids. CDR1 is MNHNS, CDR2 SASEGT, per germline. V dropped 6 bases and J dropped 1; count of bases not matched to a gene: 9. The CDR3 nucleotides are TGTGCCAGCAGAGAAACAGGGGTATCATCCTACGAGCAGTACTTC. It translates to CASRETGVSSYEQYF.

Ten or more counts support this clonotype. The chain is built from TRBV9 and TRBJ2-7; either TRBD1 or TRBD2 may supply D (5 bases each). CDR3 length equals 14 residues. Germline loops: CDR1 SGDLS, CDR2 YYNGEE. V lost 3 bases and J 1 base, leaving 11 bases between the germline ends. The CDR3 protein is CASSALGTSYEQYF. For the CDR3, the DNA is TGTGCCAGCAGCGCCCTTGGGACGTCCTACGAGCAGTACTTC.

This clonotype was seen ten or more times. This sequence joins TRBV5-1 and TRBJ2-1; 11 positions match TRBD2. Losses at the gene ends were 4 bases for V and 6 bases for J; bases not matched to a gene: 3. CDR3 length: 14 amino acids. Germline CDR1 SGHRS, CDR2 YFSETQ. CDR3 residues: CASSKLAGANEQFF. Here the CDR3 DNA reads TGCGCCAGCAGCAAACTAGCGGGAGCCAATGAGCAGTTCTTC.

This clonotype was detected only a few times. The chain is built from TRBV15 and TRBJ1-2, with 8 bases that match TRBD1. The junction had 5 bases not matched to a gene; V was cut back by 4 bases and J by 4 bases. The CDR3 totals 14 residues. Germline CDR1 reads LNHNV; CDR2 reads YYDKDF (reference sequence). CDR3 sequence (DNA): TGTGCCACCAGCAAACAGGGGGAAGGCTATGGCTACACCTTC. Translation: CATSKQGEGYGYTF. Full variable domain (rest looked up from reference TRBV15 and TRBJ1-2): DAMVIQNPRYQVTQFGKPVTLSCSQTLNHNVMYWYQQKSSQAPKLLFHYYDKDFNNEADTPDNFQSRRPNTSFCFLDIRSPGLGDTAMYLCATSKQGEGYGYTFGSGTRLTVV.

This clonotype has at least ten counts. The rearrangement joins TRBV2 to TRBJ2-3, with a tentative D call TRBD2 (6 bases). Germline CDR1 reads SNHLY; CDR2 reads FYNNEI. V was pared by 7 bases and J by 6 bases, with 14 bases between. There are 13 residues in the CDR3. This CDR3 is CASNAGPGDTQYF. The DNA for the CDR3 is TGTGCCAGCAATGCGGGGCCGGGGGATACGCAGTATTTT. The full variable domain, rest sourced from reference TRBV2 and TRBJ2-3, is EPEVTQTPSHQVTQMGQEVILRCVPISNHLYFYWYRQILGQKVEFLVSFYNNEISEKSEIFDDQFSVERPDGSNFTLKIRSTKLEDSAMYFCASNAGPGDTQYFGPGTRLTVL.

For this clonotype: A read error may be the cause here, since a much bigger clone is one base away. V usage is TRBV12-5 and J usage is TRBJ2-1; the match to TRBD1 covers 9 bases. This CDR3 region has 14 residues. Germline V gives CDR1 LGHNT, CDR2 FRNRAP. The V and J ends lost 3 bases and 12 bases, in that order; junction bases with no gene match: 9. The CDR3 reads CASGFGTGFVSQFF. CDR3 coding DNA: TGTGCTAGTGGTTTCGGGACAGGGTTTGTTTCGCAGTTCTTC.

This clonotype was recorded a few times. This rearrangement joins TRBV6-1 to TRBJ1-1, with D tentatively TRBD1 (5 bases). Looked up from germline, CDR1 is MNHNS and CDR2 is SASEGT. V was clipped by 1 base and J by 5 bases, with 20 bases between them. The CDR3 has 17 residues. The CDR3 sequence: CASSEGWGFGVYTEAFF. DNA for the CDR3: TGTGCCAGCAGTGAAGGTTGGGGCTTCGGGGTATATACTGAAGCTTTCTTT.

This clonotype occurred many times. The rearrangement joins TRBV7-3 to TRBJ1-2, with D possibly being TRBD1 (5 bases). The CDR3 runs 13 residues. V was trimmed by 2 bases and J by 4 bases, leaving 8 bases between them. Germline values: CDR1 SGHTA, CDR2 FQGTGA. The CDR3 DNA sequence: TGTGCCAGCAGCTTAGACAGAGCCTATGGCTACACCTTC. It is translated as CASSLDRAYGYTF.

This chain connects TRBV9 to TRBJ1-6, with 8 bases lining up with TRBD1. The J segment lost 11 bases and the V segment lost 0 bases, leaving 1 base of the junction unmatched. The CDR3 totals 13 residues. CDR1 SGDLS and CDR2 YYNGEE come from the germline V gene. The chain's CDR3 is CASSVGQGTPLHF. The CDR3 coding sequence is TGTGCCAGCAGCGTAGGACAGGGGACACCCCTCCACTTT.

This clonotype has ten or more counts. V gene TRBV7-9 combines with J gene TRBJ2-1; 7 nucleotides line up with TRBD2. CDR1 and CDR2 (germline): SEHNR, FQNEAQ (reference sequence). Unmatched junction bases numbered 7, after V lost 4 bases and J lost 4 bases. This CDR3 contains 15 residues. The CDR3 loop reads CASSSVSSGYNEQFF. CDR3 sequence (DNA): TGTGCCAGCAGCTCCGTCTCTAGCGGTTACAATGAGCAGTTCTTC.

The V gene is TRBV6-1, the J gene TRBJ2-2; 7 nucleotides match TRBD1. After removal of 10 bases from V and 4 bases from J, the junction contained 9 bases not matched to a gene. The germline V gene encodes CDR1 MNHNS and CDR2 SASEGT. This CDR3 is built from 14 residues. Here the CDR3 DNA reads TGTGCCATCAAACAGGGGATTCGCACCGGGGAGCTGTTTTTT. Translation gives CAIKQGIRTGELFF.

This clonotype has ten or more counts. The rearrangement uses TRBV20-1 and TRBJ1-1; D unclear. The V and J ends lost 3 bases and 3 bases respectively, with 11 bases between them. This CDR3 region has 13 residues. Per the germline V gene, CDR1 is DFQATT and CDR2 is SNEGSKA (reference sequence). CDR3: CSARRDVDTEAFF. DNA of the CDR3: TGCAGTGCTAGGAGAGACGTTGACACTGAAGCTTTCTTT.

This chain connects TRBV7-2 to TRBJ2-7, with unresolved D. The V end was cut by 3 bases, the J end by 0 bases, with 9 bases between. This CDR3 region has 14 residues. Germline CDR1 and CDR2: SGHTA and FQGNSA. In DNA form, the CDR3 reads TGTGCCAGCAGCTTGGGCAGGTACTCCTACGAGCAGTACTTC. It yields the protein CASSLGRYSYEQYF. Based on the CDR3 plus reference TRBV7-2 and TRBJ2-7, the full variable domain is GAGVSQSPSNKVTEKGKDVELRCDPISGHTALYWYRQSLGQGLEFLIYFQGNSAPDKSGLPSDRFSAERTGGSVSTLTIQRTQQEDSAVYLCASSLGRYSYEQYFGPGTRLTVT.